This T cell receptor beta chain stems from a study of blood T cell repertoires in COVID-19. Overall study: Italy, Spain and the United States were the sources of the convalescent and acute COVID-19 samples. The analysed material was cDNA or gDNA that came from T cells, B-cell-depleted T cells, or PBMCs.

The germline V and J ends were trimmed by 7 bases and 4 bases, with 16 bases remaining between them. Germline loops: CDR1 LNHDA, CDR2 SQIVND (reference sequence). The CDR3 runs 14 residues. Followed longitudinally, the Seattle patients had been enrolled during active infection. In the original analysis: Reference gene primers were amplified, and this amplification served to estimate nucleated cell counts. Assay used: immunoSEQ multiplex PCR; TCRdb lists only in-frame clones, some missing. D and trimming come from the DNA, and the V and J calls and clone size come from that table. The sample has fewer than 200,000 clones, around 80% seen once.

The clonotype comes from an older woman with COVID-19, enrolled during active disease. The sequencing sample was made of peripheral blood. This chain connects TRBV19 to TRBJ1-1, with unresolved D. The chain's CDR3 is CASTTFEGATEAFF. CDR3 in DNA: TGTGCCAGTACCACGTTCGAGGGAGCCACTGAAGCTTTCTTT. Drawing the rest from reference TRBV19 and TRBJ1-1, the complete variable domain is DGGITQSPKYLFRKEGQNVTLSCEQNLNHDAMYWYRQDPGQGLRLIYYSQIVNDFQKGDIAEGYSVSREKKESFPLTVTSAQKNPTAFYLCASTTFEGATEAFFGQGTRLTVV.